This T cell receptor beta chain derives from a study of immune evolution from preneoplasia to lung adenocarcinoma. The germline CDR1 and CDR2 sequences are SEHNR and FQNEAQ (reference sequence). The V end lost 3 bases, the J end lost 3 bases, and 11 bases lay between the germline ends. CDR3 length equals 15 residues. Turning to this clone: Its antigen is as yet unknown.

Sequenced by immunoSEQ multiplex PCR; TCRdb stores in-frame clones only, minus some. The sample shows some 15,000 clones, about 86% of them seen only once. Findings of the study overall: Later-stage lesions seemingly showed higher T cell density and diversity than normal lung. Top clone share appeared to fall from AAH through AIS, MIA, adenocarcinoma.

Specimen: FFPE invasive lung adenocarcinoma tissue. The rearrangement uses TRBV7-9 and TRBJ1-4; the D gene is possibly TRBD1 (6 bases). The source is a person aged 65 to 79 with invasive lung adenocarcinoma. CDR3 residues: CASSFAGESNEKLFF. The CDR3 region has the DNA TGTGCCAGCAGCTTCGCAGGGGAATCTAATGAAAAACTGTTTTTT.